This T cell receptor (beta chain) originates from a study of blood T cell repertoires in COVID-19. Looking at the study overall: Sites in the United States, Italy and Spain provided acute and convalescent COVID-19 samples. Sources were T cells, B-cell-depleted T cells, or PBMCs; the material itself was cDNA or gDNA.

This clone has only one observation. Per the study methods: For nucleated cells, counts were estimated from reference gene primer amplification. TCRdb keeps only in-frame clones here, not all; method: immunoSEQ multiplex PCR. That table supplies the V and J calls and clone size; D and trimming were determined from the DNA. The sample holds around 380,000 clones; about four fifths are singletons and the top ten take roughly 1.2%. The sample was peripheral blood. The sequence was obtained from a human donor with acute or convalescent COVID-19. The donor label of this sample is uncertain.

The CDR3 region has the DNA TGTGCCAGCAGTGTAGCGGGAGGCGGAGAGACCCAGTACTTC. As protein: CASSVAGGGETQYF. The chain links TRBV6-1 to TRBJ2-5; 10 nucleotides line up with TRBD2. The ends lost 4 bases at V and 4 bases at J; junction bases unmatched: 3. The CDR3 totals 14 residues. Germline CDR1 and CDR2: MNHNS and SASEGT.